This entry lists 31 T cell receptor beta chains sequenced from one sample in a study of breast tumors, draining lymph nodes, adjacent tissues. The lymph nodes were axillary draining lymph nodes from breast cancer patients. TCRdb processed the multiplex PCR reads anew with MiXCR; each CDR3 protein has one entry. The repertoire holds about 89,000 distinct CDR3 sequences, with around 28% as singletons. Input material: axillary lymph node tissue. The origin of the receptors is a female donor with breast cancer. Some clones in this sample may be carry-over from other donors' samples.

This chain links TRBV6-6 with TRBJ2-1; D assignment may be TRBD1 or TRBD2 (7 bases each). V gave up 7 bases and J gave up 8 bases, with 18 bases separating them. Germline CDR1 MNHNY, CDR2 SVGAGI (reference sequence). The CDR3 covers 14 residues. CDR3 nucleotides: TGTGCCAGCAATCAGGGGGGGGCGGGCCATGAGCAGTTCTTC. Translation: CASNQGGAGHEQFF.

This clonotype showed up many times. DNA for the CDR3: TGTGCCAGCAGGCTACAGGATGAGCAGTTCTTC. This codes for CASRLQDEQFF. The gene calls are TRBV12-3 or TRBV12-4 and TRBJ2-1; a weak D match, TRBD1 (5 bases). The CDR3 covers 11 residues. V dropped 6 bases and J dropped 8 bases, with 8 bases sitting between them.

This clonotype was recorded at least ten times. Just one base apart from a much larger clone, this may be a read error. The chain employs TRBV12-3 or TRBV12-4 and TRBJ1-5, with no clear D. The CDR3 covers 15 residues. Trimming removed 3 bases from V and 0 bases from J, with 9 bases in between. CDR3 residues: CASSFDRLSNQPQHF. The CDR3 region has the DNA TGTGCCAGCAGTTTCGACCGTCTTAGCAATCAGCCCCAGCATTTT.

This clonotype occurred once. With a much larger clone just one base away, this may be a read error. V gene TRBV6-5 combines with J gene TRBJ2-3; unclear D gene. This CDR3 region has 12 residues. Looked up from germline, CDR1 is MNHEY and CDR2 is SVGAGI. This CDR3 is CASSHSGDTQYF. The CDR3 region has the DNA TGTGCCAGCAGTCACTCGGGTGATACGCAGTATTTT.

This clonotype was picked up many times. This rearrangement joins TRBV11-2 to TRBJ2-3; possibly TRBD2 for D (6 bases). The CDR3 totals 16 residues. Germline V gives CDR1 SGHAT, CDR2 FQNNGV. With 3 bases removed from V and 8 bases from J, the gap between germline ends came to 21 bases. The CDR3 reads CASSLNWASDGSTQYF. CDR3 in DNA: TGTGCCAGCAGCTTGAATTGGGCCTCGGACGGGAGTACGCAGTATTTT.

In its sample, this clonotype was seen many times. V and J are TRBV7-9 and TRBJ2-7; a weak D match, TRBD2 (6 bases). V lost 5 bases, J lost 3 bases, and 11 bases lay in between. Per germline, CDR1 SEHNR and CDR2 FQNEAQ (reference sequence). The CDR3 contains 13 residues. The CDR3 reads CASSGTSFYEQYF. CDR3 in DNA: TGTGCCAGCAGCGGGACTTCTTTCTACGAGCAGTACTTC.

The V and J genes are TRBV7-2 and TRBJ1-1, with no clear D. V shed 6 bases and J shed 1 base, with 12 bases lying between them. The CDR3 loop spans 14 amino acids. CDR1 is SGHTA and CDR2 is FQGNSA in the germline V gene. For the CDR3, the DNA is TGTGCCAGCAGTGGCCACATTTGGAACACTGAAGCTTTCTTT. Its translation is CASSGHIWNTEAFF. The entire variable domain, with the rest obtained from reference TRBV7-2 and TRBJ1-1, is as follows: GAGVSQSPSNKVTEKGKDVELRCDPISGHTALYWYRQSLGQGLEFLIYFQGNSAPDKSGLPSDRFSAERTGGSVSTLTIQRTQQEDSAVYLCASSGHIWNTEAFFGQGTRLTVV.

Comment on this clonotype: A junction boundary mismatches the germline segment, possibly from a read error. CDR3 protein: CASAREETQCF. The CDR3 nucleotides are TGTGCCAGCGCCAGGGAGGAGACCCAGTGCTTC. This chain joins TRBV2 and TRBJ2-5; D is perhaps TRBD2 (6 bases). The CDR3 totals 11 residues. Germline values: CDR1 SNHLY, CDR2 FYNNEI.

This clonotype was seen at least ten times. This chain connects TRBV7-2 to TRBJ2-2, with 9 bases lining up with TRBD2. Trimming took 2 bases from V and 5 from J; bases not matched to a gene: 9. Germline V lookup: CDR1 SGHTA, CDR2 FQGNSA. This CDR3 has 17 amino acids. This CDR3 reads CASSLTLSGRTTGELFF. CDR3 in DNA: TGTGCCAGCAGCTTAACCCTCAGCGGGAGGACGACCGGGGAGCTGTTTTTT.

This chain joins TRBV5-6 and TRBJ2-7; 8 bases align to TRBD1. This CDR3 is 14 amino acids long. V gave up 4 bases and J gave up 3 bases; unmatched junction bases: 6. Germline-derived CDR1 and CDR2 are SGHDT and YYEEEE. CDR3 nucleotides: TGTGCCAGCAGCGTTGGGACAGGAAACTACGAGCAGTACTTC. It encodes CASSVGTGNYEQYF.

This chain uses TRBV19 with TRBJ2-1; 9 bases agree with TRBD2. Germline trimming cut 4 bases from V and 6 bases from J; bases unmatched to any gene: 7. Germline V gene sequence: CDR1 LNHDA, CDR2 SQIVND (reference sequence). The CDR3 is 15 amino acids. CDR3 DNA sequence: TGTGCCAGTAGTACGTCTAGCGGGACACTCAATGAGCAGTTCTTC. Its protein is CASSTSSGTLNEQFF.

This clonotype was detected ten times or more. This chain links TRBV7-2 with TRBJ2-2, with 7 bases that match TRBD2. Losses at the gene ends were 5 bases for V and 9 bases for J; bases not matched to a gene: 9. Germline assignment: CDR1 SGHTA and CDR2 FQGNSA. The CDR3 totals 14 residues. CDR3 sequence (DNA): TGTGCCAGCAGCAGAAGCGGGACTACAAGGGAGCTGTTTTTT. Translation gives CASSRSGTTRELFF.

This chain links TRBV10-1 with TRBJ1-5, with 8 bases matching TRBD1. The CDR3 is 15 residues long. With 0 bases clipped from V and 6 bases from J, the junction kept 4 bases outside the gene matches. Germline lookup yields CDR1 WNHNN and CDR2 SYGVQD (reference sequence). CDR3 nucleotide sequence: TGCGCCAGCAGTGAGTCGGGACAGGCGGGTCAGCCCCAGCATTTT. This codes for CASSESGQAGQPQHF.

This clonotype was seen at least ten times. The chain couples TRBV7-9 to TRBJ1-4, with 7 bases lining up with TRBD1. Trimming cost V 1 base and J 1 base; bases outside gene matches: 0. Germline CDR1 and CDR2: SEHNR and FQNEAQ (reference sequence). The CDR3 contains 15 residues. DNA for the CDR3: TGTGCCAGCAGCTTAGGGGACAGAACTAATGAAAAACTGTTTTTT. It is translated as CASSLGDRTNEKLFF.

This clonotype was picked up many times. For the CDR3, the DNA is TGTGCCAGCAGTTACCATCCTGACAGCTATGGCTACACCTTC. It translates to CASSYHPDSYGYTF. The chain combines TRBV6-2 or TRBV6-3 with TRBJ1-2; D possibly corresponds to TRBD1 (5 bases). V was pared by 2 bases and J by 4 bases, with 11 bases between. Germline CDR1 MNHEY, CDR2 SVGEGT. The CDR3 has 14 amino acids.

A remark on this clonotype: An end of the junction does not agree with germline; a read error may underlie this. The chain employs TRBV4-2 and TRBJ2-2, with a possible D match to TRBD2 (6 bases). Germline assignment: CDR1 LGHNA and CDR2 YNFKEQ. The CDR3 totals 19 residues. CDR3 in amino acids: CASSLPMATAGANTGELLF. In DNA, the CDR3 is TGTGCCAGCAGCCTTCCCATGGCGACAGCGGGCGCGAACACCGGGGAGCTGCTTTTT.

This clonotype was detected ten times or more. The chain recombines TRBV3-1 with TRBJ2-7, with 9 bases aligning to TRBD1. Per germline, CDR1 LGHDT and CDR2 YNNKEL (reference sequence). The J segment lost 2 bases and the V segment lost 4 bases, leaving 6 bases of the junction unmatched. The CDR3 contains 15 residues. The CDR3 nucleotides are TGTGCCAGCAGCCCCCTCGGACAGGGGACCTACGAGCAGTACTTC. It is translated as CASSPLGQGTYEQYF.

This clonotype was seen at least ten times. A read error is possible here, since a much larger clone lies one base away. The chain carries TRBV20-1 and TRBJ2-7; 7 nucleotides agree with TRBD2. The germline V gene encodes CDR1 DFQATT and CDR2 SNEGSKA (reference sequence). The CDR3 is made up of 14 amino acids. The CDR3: CSASWLAVSSEQYF. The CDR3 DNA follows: TGCAGTGCTAGTTGGCTAGCGGTCTCCTCCGAGCAGTACTTC.

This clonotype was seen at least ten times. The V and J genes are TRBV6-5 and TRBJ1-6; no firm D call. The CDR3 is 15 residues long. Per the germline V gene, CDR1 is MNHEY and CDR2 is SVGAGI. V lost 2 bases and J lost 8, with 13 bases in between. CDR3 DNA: TGTGCCAGCAGTTACGGGTGGGTCCGGGATTCACCCCTCCACTTT. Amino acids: CASSYGWVRDSPLHF.

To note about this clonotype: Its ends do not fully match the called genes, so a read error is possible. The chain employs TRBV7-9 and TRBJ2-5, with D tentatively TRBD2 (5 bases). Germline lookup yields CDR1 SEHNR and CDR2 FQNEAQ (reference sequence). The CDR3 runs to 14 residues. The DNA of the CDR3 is TGTGCCGGCAGCTTAGTGGGGTTCGGGGAGACCCAGTGCTTC. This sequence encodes CAGSLVGFGETQCF.

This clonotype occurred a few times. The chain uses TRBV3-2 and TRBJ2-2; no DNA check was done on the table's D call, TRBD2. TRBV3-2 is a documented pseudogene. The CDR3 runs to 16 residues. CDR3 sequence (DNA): TGTGCCAGCCTAACACCGAGACGCGGGATCGCCGGGGAGCTGTTTTTT. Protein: CASLTPRRGIAGELFF.

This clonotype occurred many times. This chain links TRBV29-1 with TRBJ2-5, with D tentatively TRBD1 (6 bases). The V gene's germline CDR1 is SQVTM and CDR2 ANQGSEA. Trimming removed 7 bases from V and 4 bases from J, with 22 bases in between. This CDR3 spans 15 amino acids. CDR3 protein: CSAFTPGQGRETQYF. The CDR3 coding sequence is TGCAGCGCTTTTACACCGGGACAAGGTAGAGAGACCCAGTACTTC.

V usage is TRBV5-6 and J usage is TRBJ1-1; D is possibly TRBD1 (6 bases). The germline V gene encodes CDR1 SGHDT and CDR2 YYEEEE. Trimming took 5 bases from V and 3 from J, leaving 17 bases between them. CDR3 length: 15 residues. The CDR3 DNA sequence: TGTGCCAGCAGGTCCCGGAGAGCAGGGGACACTGAAGCTTTCTTT. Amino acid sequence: CASRSRRAGDTEAFF.

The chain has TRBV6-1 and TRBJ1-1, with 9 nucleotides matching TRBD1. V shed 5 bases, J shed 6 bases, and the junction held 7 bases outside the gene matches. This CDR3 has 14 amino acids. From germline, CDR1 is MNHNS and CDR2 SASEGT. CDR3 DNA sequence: TGTGCCAGCAGTAAGACAGGGGGGAGATCTGAAGCTTTCTTT. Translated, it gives CASSKTGGRSEAFF.

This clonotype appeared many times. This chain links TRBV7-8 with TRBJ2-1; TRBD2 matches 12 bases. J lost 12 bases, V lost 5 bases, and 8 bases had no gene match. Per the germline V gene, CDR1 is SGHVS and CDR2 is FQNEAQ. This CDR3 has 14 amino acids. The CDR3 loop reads CASSRLAGESTQFF. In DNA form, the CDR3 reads TGTGCCAGCAGCCGACTAGCGGGAGAATCCACGCAGTTCTTC.

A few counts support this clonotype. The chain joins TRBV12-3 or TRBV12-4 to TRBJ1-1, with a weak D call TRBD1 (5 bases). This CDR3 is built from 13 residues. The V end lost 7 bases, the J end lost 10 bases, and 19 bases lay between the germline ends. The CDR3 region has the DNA TGTGCCAGCACTCCGGGACCAGAGAGACGAGCTTTCTTT. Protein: CASTPGPERRAFF.

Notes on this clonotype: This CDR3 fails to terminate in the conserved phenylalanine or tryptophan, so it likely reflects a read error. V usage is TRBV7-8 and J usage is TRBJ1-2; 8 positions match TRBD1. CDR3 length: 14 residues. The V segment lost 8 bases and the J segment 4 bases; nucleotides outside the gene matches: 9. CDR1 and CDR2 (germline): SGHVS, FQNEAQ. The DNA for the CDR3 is TGTGCCAGCGGGCAGCAGGACAGGGCCTATGGCTACACCCTC. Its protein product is CASGQQDRAYGYTL.

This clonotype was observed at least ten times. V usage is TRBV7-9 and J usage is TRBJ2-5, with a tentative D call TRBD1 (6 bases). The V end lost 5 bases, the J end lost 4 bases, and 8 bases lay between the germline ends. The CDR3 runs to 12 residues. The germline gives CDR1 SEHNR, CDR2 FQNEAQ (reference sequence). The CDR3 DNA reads TGTGCCAGCAGCCCACAGGGAGAGACCCAGTACTTC. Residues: CASSPQGETQYF.

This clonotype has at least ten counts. For the CDR3, the DNA is TGTGCCAGCAGCCAAGATCTTTGGGACTTGGGAAGGAATGAGCAGTTCTTC. Residues: CASSQDLWDLGRNEQFF. V usage is TRBV3-1 and J usage is TRBJ2-1; a weak D match, TRBD2 (6 bases). With 0 bases removed from V and 7 bases from J, the gap between germline ends came to 19 bases. Germline CDR1 LGHDT, CDR2 YNNKEL (reference sequence). The CDR3 totals 17 residues.

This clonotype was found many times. The CDR3 nucleotides are TGTGCCAGCAGCTCTCGAGGGGAAGATACGCAGTATTTT. Amino acid sequence: CASSSRGEDTQYF. This sequence joins TRBV13 and TRBJ2-3; either TRBD1 or TRBD2 may fit D (5 bases each). Germline values: CDR1 PRHDT, CDR2 FYEKMQ (reference sequence). The CDR3 has 13 amino acids. V was cut by 4 bases and J by 5 bases, with 10 bases left in between.

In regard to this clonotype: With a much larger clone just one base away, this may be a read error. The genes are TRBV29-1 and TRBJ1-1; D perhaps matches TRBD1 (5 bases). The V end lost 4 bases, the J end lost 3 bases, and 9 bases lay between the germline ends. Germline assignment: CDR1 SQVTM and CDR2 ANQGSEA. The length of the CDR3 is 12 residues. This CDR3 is CSVGGGDTEAFF. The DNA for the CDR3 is TGCAGCGTTGGTGGGGGGGACACTGAAGCTTTCTTT.